These 18 T cell receptor beta chains share one sample of origin, sequenced in a study of vaccination effects on CD4 cells after COVID-19. The assay was immunoSEQ multiplex PCR, and TCRdb's table has in-frame clones only and misses some. The sample includes 50,000 to 65,000 clones, 80% to 90% of them seen just once. Prior to sequencing, the ViraFEST assay stimulated PBMC with viral peptide pools, which expanded the antigen-specific CD4+ T cells. Having been cultured for roughly 10 days, the cells underwent CD4+ T cell isolation. These receptors' targets are unknown. The specimen was CD4+ T cells from PBMCs cultured with HCoV-229E spike peptides, collected before COVID-19 vaccination. The source is a human donor who received a COVID-19 vaccine.

V and J are TRBV7-3 and TRBJ1-1; D is possibly TRBD1 (5 bases). Trimming stripped 1 base from V and 4 bases from J, with 25 bases between. Germline values: CDR1 SGHTA, CDR2 FQGTGA. This CDR3 is built from 19 residues. The chain's CDR3 is CASSLNKILGAAGGTEAFF. Here the CDR3 DNA reads TGTGCCAGCAGCTTAAACAAGATTTTAGGGGCAGCGGGTGGCACTGAAGCTTTCTTT.

The chain couples TRBV5-1 to TRBJ2-2; TRBD1 might be the D (5 bases). Trimming removed 0 bases at V and 6 bases at J, with 9 bases between. The length of the CDR3 is 14 residues. Germline-derived CDR1 and CDR2 are SGHRS and YFSETQ. The CDR3 spells CASSLEGKAGELFF. CDR3 sequence (DNA): TGCGCCAGCAGCTTGGAGGGGAAGGCCGGGGAGCTGTTTTTT.

This clone has a single count. The genes are TRBV19 and TRBJ1-5; unclear D gene. The CDR3 spans 13 residues. V was shortened by 2 bases and J by 7 bases, with 9 bases between the two germline ends. Germline assignment: CDR1 LNHDA and CDR2 SQIVND (reference sequence). The CDR3: CASSIREEQPQHF. CDR3 sequence (DNA): TGTGCCAGTAGTATAAGGGAAGAACAGCCCCAGCATTTT.

This clone came up a few times. The chain uses TRBV24-1 and TRBJ1-2; no clear D gene. This CDR3 has 14 amino acids. From germline, CDR1 is KGHDR and CDR2 SFDVKD. Between the trimmed V and J ends, which lost 4 bases and 7 bases, there was a span of 15 bases. The CDR3 DNA is TGTGCCACCAGTGAGGCCGTCCCTCGGGGTGGCTACACCTTC. It yields the protein CATSEAVPRGGYTF.

The chain uses TRBV7-3 and TRBJ2-7; TRBD2 is a possible D gene (6 bases). Deletions cut 5 bases from V and 4 bases from J, with 9 bases between. The CDR3 is 12 amino acids. CDR1 and CDR2 from the germline V gene are SGHTA and FQGTGA. The CDR3 sequence is CASSPGTYEQYV. In DNA, the CDR3 is TGTGCCAGCAGCCCAGGGACTTACGAGCAGTACGTC.

The chain carries TRBV5-1 and TRBJ2-2, with a weak D call TRBD2 (6 bases). The germline V gene has CDR1 SGHRS and CDR2 YFSETQ. The germline V and J ends were trimmed by 3 bases and 1 base, with 16 bases remaining between them. CDR3 length: 17 amino acids. The CDR3 bases are TGCGCCAGCAGCTCGGGGGTCGGGACTCAGAACACCGGGGAGCTGTTTTTT. Translation: CASSSGVGTQNTGELFF.

V is TRBV4-3 and J is TRBJ1-4; no firm D call. The germline V gene encodes CDR1 LGHNA and CDR2 YSLEER. CDR3 length equals 15 residues. V was cut by 1 base and J by 3 bases, with 9 bases left in between. The chain's CDR3 is CASSQGQAANEKLFF. The CDR3 bases are TGCGCCAGCAGCCAAGGGCAGGCCGCTAATGAAAAACTGTTTTTT.

V and J are TRBV19 and TRBJ2-1; no clear D. Trimming removed 0 bases from V and 9 bases from J, with 9 bases in between. Germline loops: CDR1 LNHDA, CDR2 SQIVND (reference sequence). This CDR3 comprises 13 residues. In DNA form, the CDR3 reads TGTGCCAGTAGTATAGATCTAAACAGTGAGCAGTTCTTC. Encoded protein: CASSIDLNSEQFF.

The CDR3 here is CASSQGAEGNTEAFF. CDR3 in DNA: TGCGCCAGCAGTCAGGGGGCAGAGGGGAACACTGAAGCTTTCTTT. The V and J genes are TRBV5-1 and TRBJ1-1; 8 bases line up with TRBD1. The V segment lost 5 bases and the J segment 1 base; nucleotides outside the gene matches: 7. CDR1 SGHRS and CDR2 YFSETQ come from the germline V gene. The CDR3 sequence is 15 residues long.

As DNA, the CDR3 is TGTGCCAGCAGCTTATCCAGCGGGGGGGTCCATGAGCAGTTCTTC. Residues: CASSLSSGGVHEQFF. The V call is TRBV7-2, the J call TRBJ2-1; 10 bases fit TRBD2. CDR3 length: 15 residues. V dropped 2 bases and J dropped 8; count of bases not matched to a gene: 6. The germline gives CDR1 SGHTA, CDR2 FQGNSA.

This chain links TRBV30 with TRBJ1-3; no reliable D call. Trimming took off 3 bases at V and 0 bases at J, with 12 bases between the two ends. CDR3 length: 15 amino acids. Germline V gene lookup returns CDR1 GTSNPN and CDR2 SVGIG (reference sequence). The CDR3 is CAWRVRVDSGNTIYF. CDR3 sequence (DNA): TGTGCCTGGAGGGTGAGGGTTGACTCTGGAAACACCATATATTTT.

The chain links TRBV6-2 or TRBV6-3 to TRBJ2-2; D possibly corresponds to TRBD2 (5 bases). Per germline, CDR1 MNHEY and CDR2 SVGEGT. The CDR3 is made up of 16 amino acids. The V gene lost 2 bases and the J gene lost 5 bases, with 15 bases spanning the gap. CDR3 sequence: CASSYPTGPGTGELFF. Here the CDR3 DNA reads TGTGCCAGCAGTTACCCCACCGGCCCGGGAACCGGGGAGCTGTTTTTT.

The V and J genes are TRBV7-8 and TRBJ2-3; the match to TRBD2 covers 9 bases. CDR1 is SGHVS, CDR2 FQNEAQ, per germline. V dropped 1 base and J dropped 5; count of bases not matched to a gene: 7. The CDR3 sequence is 16 residues long. The CDR3 DNA reads as TGTGCCAGCAGCTTAGTAGCGGGGGCGTGGAGAGATACGCAGTATTTT. Translated, it gives CASSLVAGAWRDTQYF.

The rearrangement uses TRBV11-2 and TRBJ2-1, with D unresolved. The germline gives CDR1 SGHAT, CDR2 FQNNGV. The V gene lost 5 bases and the J gene lost 11 bases, with 19 bases spanning the gap. The CDR3 runs to 14 residues. The DNA for the CDR3 is TGTGCCAGCAGCCCACTCCCTCGCGGCGTAAAGCAGTTCTTC. As protein: CASSPLPRGVKQFF.

This clone was observed a few times. This rearrangement joins TRBV24-1 to TRBJ1-2, with D maybe TRBD1 (5 bases). The CDR3 has 16 amino acids. V lost 7 bases and J 7 bases, leaving 24 bases between the germline ends. Germline V CDR1 and CDR2: KGHDR, SFDVKD. In DNA form, the CDR3 reads TGTGCCACCAGCCCTGGGGGGGAATTACTCTTAAGTGGCTACACCTTC. It yields the protein CATSPGGELLLSGYTF.

This chain joins TRBV4-3 and TRBJ1-3, with no clear D. This CDR3 comprises 17 residues. Germline assignment: CDR1 LGHNA and CDR2 YSLEER. V was pared by 2 bases and J by 0 bases, with 14 bases between. CDR3 bases: TGCGCCAGCAGCCAATTATCGTTCTACTTCTCTGGAAACACCATATATTTT. Translating gives CASSQLSFYFSGNTIYF.

The V call is TRBV15, the J call TRBJ1-3; D is unclear. This CDR3 comprises 15 residues. Germline CDR1 is LNHNV and CDR2 is YYDKDF (reference sequence). V lost 0 bases and J lost 4, with 10 bases in between. The CDR3, as DNA: TGTGCCACCAGCAGAGATAGGACGGGAGGAAACACCATATATTTT. It encodes CATSRDRTGGNTIYF.

CDR3 DNA: TGTGCCAGCATACGAGACAGGCGATCGAACACCGGGGAGCTGTTTTTT. It translates to CASIRDRRSNTGELFF. This rearrangement joins TRBV2 to TRBJ2-2; D perhaps matches TRBD1 (6 bases). The germline V gene has CDR1 SNHLY and CDR2 FYNNEI. The ends were cut back, 7 bases at V and 0 bases at J, with 15 bases in the middle. CDR3 length: 16 residues.